This TCR beta chain was obtained from a study of cytomegalovirus exposure and HLA in healthy donors. Regarding the study as a whole: Later, TCR association rates were found to vary by HLA locus, highest for DRB1 and lowest for HLA-C.

About this clone itself: What it binds is unknown.

It was with 60 Vbeta and 13 Jbeta primers that the PCR ran. The method was immunoSEQ multiplex PCR; TCRdb's version includes in-frame clones alone and lacks a portion of them. The table records about 140,000 clones, around three quarters of them present only once. The CDR3 runs to 12 residues. The ends were cut back, 6 bases at V and 10 bases at J, with 15 bases in the middle. CDR1 and CDR2 (germline): MDHEN, SYDVKM. The sequencing sample was made of PBMCs. V gene TRBV28 combines with J gene TRBJ1-1; maybe TRBD1 (6 bases). The sequence came from a woman younger than 35 in good health and CMV-seropositive. The CDR3 loop reads CASSEGDRGAFF. CDR3 coding DNA: TGTGCCAGCAGCGAGGGGGATCGAGGAGCTTTCTTT. The entire variable domain, with the rest obtained from reference TRBV28 and TRBJ1-1, is as follows: DVKVTQSSRYLVKRTGEKVFLECVQDMDHENMFWYRQDPGLGLRLIYFSYDVKMKEKGDIPEGYSVSREKKERFSLILESASTNQTSMYLCASSEGDRGAFFGQGTRLTVV.